This entry lists 12 T cell receptor beta chains sequenced from one sample in a study of blood T cell repertoires in COVID-19. Produced via immunoSEQ multiplex PCR; TCRdb's table is partial and in-frame only. Among 110,000 to 150,000 clones listed, 78% were seen once. Sequencing was done on a sample of PBMCs or T cells enriched from blood (not recorded which). All receptors come from a woman aged 50 to 60 who had recovered from COVID-19.

This clone appeared a single time. The CDR3 DNA reads as TGTGCCAGCAGTTCGCCTCACAGGGGTGGGCACTATGGCTACACCTTC. Translating it yields CASSSPHRGGHYGYTF. The chain has TRBV28 and TRBJ1-2, with TRBD1 matching 7 bases. The CDR3 totals 16 residues. Unmatched junction bases numbered 11, after V lost 4 bases and J lost 3 bases. Germline V gives CDR1 MDHEN, CDR2 SYDVKM.

J is TRBJ1-3 and V is TRBV19; TRBD1 matches 8 bases. The CDR3 totals 14 residues. Unmatched junction bases numbered 9, after V lost 7 bases and J lost 7 bases. CDR1 is LNHDA, CDR2 SQIVND, per germline (reference sequence). The CDR3 DNA reads as TGTGCCAGTACCACCAGAGGGGACAGGAACACCATATATTTT. Translating it yields CASTTRGDRNTIYF.

CDR3 bases: TGTGCCAGCAGCCGTGCCTCGAGTGTCCGCTTTGAAGCTTTCTTT. Its protein is CASSRASSVRFEAFF. The gene calls are TRBV6-2 or TRBV6-3 and TRBJ1-1; D unresolved. CDR1 MNHEY and CDR2 SVGEGT come from the germline V gene. The CDR3 has 15 amino acids. Trimming removed 6 bases at V and 7 bases at J, with 21 bases between.

The genes are TRBV7-2 and TRBJ1-1; D gene unclear. CDR1 is SGHTA, CDR2 FQGNSA, per germline. There are 14 residues in the CDR3. Trimming removed 1 base at V and 6 bases at J, with 12 bases between. Here the CDR3 reads CASSLVAGIAEAFF. CDR3 nucleotides: TGTGCCAGCAGCTTAGTAGCGGGTATCGCTGAAGCTTTCTTT.

In this sample, this clone is medium-sized. The chain links TRBV19 to TRBJ2-2, with unresolved D. The CDR3 consists of 13 residues. Trimming stripped 10 bases from V and 7 bases from J, with 16 bases between. CDR1 is LNHDA, CDR2 SQIVND, per germline (reference sequence). Here the CDR3 reads CATDLGAGGELFF. In DNA, the CDR3 is TGTGCCACCGATTTAGGTGCAGGCGGGGAGCTGTTTTTT.

This clone was counted a single time. The chain couples TRBV2 to TRBJ1-5; 7 nucleotides align to TRBD1. The CDR3 has 14 residues. Germline assignment: CDR1 SNHLY and CDR2 FYNNEI. Trimming at V came to 3 bases and at J to 6 bases, leaving 5 bases not matched to a gene. The CDR3 nucleotides read TGTGCCAGCAGTGAGTCGACAGGGAGTCAGCCCCAGCATTTT. Translating it yields CASSESTGSQPQHF.

The chain joins TRBV7-3 to TRBJ2-5, with D maybe TRBD2 (6 bases). The CDR3 is made up of 13 amino acids. V lost 2 bases and J lost 4, with 8 bases in between. CDR1 and CDR2 from the germline V gene are SGHTA and FQGTGA. CDR3 bases: TGTGCCAGCAGCTTAGTGGGGGGAGAGACCCAGTACTTC. It codes for CASSLVGGETQYF.

This clone was seen a single time. The chain joins TRBV5-6 to TRBJ1-1; TRBD1 aligns across 7 bases. Losses at the gene ends were 4 bases for V and 6 bases for J; bases not matched to a gene: 6. Germline V gene sequence: CDR1 SGHDT, CDR2 YYEEEE. CDR3 length equals 13 residues. Here the CDR3 DNA reads TGTGCCAGCAGCCCGGGACAGAAGGCTGAAGCTTTCTTT. Its protein is CASSPGQKAEAFF.

The J gene is TRBJ1-1, the V gene TRBV7-9; tentative D call: TRBD1 (6 bases). V lost 4 bases, J lost 2 bases, and 8 bases lay in between. Germline V CDR1 and CDR2: SEHNR, FQNEAQ (reference sequence). The CDR3 runs to 13 residues. CDR3 amino acids: CASSSTGNTEAFF. The CDR3 nucleotides are TGTGCCAGCAGCTCGACAGGAAACACTGAAGCTTTCTTT.

The CDR3 is CASRSLTANTGELFF. The CDR3 DNA reads TGCGCCAGTCGGTCCCTGACAGCTAACACCGGGGAGCTGTTTTTT. This chain connects TRBV5-1 to TRBJ2-2, with D perhaps matching TRBD1 (5 bases). Germline V gene lookup returns CDR1 SGHRS and CDR2 YFSETQ. The CDR3 covers 15 residues. V lost 8 bases and J lost 2, with 16 bases in between.

This clone came up a few times. The V gene is TRBV6-1, the J gene TRBJ2-7; TRBD1 might be the D (5 bases). Looked up from germline, CDR1 is MNHNS and CDR2 is SASEGT. The length of the CDR3 is 13 residues. V lost 2 bases and J 4 bases, leaving 9 bases between the germline ends. The CDR3 sequence is CASSELSGYEQYF. In DNA, the CDR3 is TGTGCCAGCAGTGAATTGTCAGGGTACGAGCAGTACTTC.

This clone was counted once. V is TRBV2 and J is TRBJ2-5, with D possibly matching TRBD2 (7 bases). The ends were cut back, 2 bases at V and 2 bases at J, with 15 bases in the middle. This CDR3 is built from 16 residues. From germline, CDR1 is SNHLY and CDR2 FYNNEI. CDR3 protein: CASSELRGPKQETQYF. The DNA for the CDR3 is TGTGCCAGCAGTGAACTGCGGGGGCCGAAACAAGAGACCCAGTACTTC.